This entry lists 16 T cell receptor beta chains sequenced from one sample in a study of blood T cell repertoires in COVID-19. Profiling relied on immunoSEQ multiplex PCR, and the TCRdb table lists in-frame clones only, not all of them. The table includes 70,000 to 75,000 clones, 90% detected once. Sample: peripheral blood. The receptors derive from a human donor in a cohort sampled during active COVID-19.

This clone was detected once. The chain recombines TRBV18 with TRBJ1-3, with TRBD1 identical over 7 bases. Trimming at V came to 6 bases and at J to 4 bases, leaving 6 bases not matched to a gene. Looked up from germline, CDR1 is KGHSH and CDR2 is LQKENI. This CDR3 contains 14 residues. CDR3 in DNA: TGTGCCAGCTCCGACAGGGATTCAGGAAACACCATATATTTT. It codes for CASSDRDSGNTIYF.

The CDR3 loop is CASSYTSGRGPYEQYF. The CDR3 region has the DNA TGTGCCAGCAGTTACACGAGCGGGAGGGGGCCCTACGAGCAGTACTTC. The gene calls are TRBV6-5 and TRBJ2-7; 10 positions match TRBD2. The ends lost 2 bases at V and 2 bases at J; junction bases unmatched: 6. Germline loops: CDR1 MNHEY, CDR2 SVGAGI. CDR3 length: 16 amino acids.

This clone has just one count. The chain joins TRBV7-8 to TRBJ2-7; weak D call: TRBD1 (6 bases). Germline CDR1 SGHVS, CDR2 FQNEAQ. Trimming took 5 bases from V and 5 from J, leaving 16 bases between them. This CDR3 is 14 amino acids long. CDR3 DNA sequence: TGTGCCAGCAGCCGCCTCACAGGGAGCAACGAGCAGTACTTC. Its protein is CASSRLTGSNEQYF.

The genes are TRBV11-2 and TRBJ2-3; 7 bases align to TRBD2. The germline V gene encodes CDR1 SGHAT and CDR2 FQNNGV. The V segment lost 1 base and the J segment 6 bases; nucleotides outside the gene matches: 4. The CDR3 consists of 14 residues. DNA for the CDR3: TGTGCCAGCAGCTTAGGGGGGGGGATGGATACGCAGTATTTT. As protein: CASSLGGGMDTQYF.

The chain links TRBV5-4 to TRBJ2-2, with TRBD2 matching 11 bases. Germline CDR1 SGHNT, CDR2 YYREEE (reference sequence). The ends lost 0 bases at V and 5 bases at J; junction bases unmatched: 3. The CDR3 covers 16 residues. The CDR3 loop is CASSLVAGGRTGELFF. The CDR3 DNA follows: TGTGCCAGCAGCTTGGTAGCGGGAGGGCGGACCGGGGAGCTGTTTTTT.

The V gene is TRBV9, the J gene TRBJ1-5, with unresolved D. Between the trimmed V and J ends, which lost 2 bases and 6 bases, there was a span of 9 bases. Germline V gives CDR1 SGDLS, CDR2 YYNGEE. The CDR3 length is 13 residues. The CDR3 DNA reads TGTGCCAGCAGCGTTGGTGGGCGTCAGCCCCAGCATTTT. It yields the protein CASSVGGRQPQHF.

The V call is TRBV19, the J call TRBJ2-1; D is uncertain. V was pared by 4 bases and J by 4 bases, with 14 bases between. This CDR3 region has 15 residues. Germline lookup yields CDR1 LNHDA and CDR2 SQIVND (reference sequence). The CDR3, as DNA: TGTGCCAGTAGTAATCCCCCGTCCGGGTACAATGAGCAGTTCTTC. Translating it yields CASSNPPSGYNEQFF.

CDR3 residues: CASRPGTSGIAPAKNIQYF. For the CDR3, the DNA is TGTGCCAGCAGACCCGGGACTAGCGGGATAGCTCCGGCCAAAAACATTCAGTACTTC. V and J are TRBV3-1 (or the pseudogene TRBV3-2) and TRBJ2-4; 13 positions agree with TRBD2. This CDR3 contains 19 residues. J lost 1 base, V lost 6 bases, and 12 bases had no gene match. Per germline, CDR1 LGHDT and CDR2 YNNKEL (reference sequence).

There are a few counts of this clone. This chain uses TRBV6-1 with TRBJ2-7; the D gene is possibly TRBD2 (6 bases). The CDR3 is made up of 18 amino acids. The ends were cut back, 1 base at V and 3 bases at J, with 22 bases in the middle. CDR1 and CDR2 (germline): MNHNS, SASEGT. CDR3 protein: CASSEGGRRERAYYEQYF. The CDR3 coding sequence is TGTGCCAGCAGTGAAGGGGGGAGAAGGGAGCGGGCATACTACGAGCAGTACTTC.

The rearrangement uses TRBV10-3 and TRBJ2-3; TRBD2 aligns across 11 bases. J was trimmed by 9 bases and V by 10 bases; bases with no gene match: 6. CDR1 is ENHRY, CDR2 SYGVKD, per germline. The CDR3 is made up of 12 amino acids. CDR3 residues: CATLAGGETQYF. CDR3 in DNA: TGTGCCACCCTAGCGGGAGGTGAAACGCAGTATTTT.

In its sample, this clone was seen once. The CDR3 DNA sequence: TGTGCCAGCAGCTTTGGTAGCGGGAGGGGGCTGAACGAGCAGTACTTC. Translated, it gives CASSFGSGRGLNEQYF. The chain couples TRBV7-8 to TRBJ2-7; 11 nucleotides match TRBD2. V lost 3 bases and J lost 5; bases outside the gene matches: 9. Germline V gene sequence: CDR1 SGHVS, CDR2 FQNEAQ. CDR3 length: 16 amino acids.

This clone appeared a single time. The gene calls are TRBV19 and TRBJ2-7; 7 nucleotides match TRBD1. Germline V CDR1 and CDR2: LNHDA, SQIVND (reference sequence). V shed 4 bases and J 0 bases; nucleotides not matched to a gene: 3. This CDR3 region has 14 residues. In DNA form, the CDR3 reads TGTGCCAGTAGTAGGGACAGCCGCTCCTACGAGCAGTACTTC. Translating gives CASSRDSRSYEQYF.

This clone showed up just once. CDR3 in amino acids: CASSIAHSGKRKAYEQYF. CDR3 DNA: TGTGCCAGTAGTATAGCTCATAGCGGGAAGCGAAAGGCCTACGAGCAGTACTTC. This sequence joins TRBV19 and TRBJ2-7, with 8 bases identical to TRBD2. The CDR3 runs 18 residues. The ends lost 1 base at V and 2 bases at J; junction bases unmatched: 13. CDR1 is LNHDA and CDR2 is SQIVND in the germline V gene (reference sequence). The complete variable domain, with remaining parts taken from reference TRBV19 and TRBJ2-7, reads DGGITQSPKYLFRKEGQNVTLSCEQNLNHDAMYWYRQDPGQGLRLIYYSQIVNDFQKGDIAEGYSVSREKKESFPLTVTSAQKNPTAFYLCASSIAHSGKRKAYEQYFGPGTRLTVT.

The rearrangement links TRBV4-3 to TRBJ2-7; no firm D call. Looked up from germline, CDR1 is LGHNA and CDR2 is YSLEER. The CDR3 extends over 15 amino acids. The V end was cut by 3 bases, the J end by 6 bases, with 18 bases between. The CDR3 protein is CASSQFLGQAAEQYF. The CDR3 region has the DNA TGCGCCAGCAGCCAGTTCCTCGGCCAGGCCGCCGAGCAGTACTTC.

This clone has a single count. The CDR3 DNA follows: TGTGCCAGCAGCTCGGGACAGGGAGGCGAGACCCAGTACTTC. Its translation is CASSSGQGGETQYF. The rearrangement links TRBV7-9 to TRBJ2-5; 9 bases agree with TRBD1. V gave up 4 bases and J gave up 5 bases; unmatched junction bases: 5. Germline loops: CDR1 SEHNR, CDR2 FQNEAQ (reference sequence). CDR3 length: 14 amino acids.

This clone was observed a few times. The rearrangement uses TRBV7-3 and TRBJ2-1, with D possibly TRBD1 on 5 matching bases. The length of the CDR3 is 17 residues. From germline, CDR1 is SGHTA and CDR2 FQGTGA. V was pared by 4 bases and J by 0 bases, with 16 bases between. CDR3 bases: TGTGCCAGCAGCTCCCGGAGCAGGGAAAACTCCTACAATGAGCAGTTCTTC. Its translation is CASSSRSRENSYNEQFF.